This note documents a single T cell receptor (beta chain) sequence. Its antigen remains unknown. The sample originates from a study of shared clonotypes between healthy human individuals. Overall study findings and caveats: Among donors, sharing of clonotypes was expected to be affected by sequencing depth.

Using immunoSEQ multiplex PCR, the repertoire was profiled, and TCRdb retains in-frame clones only, with some absent. The sample contains roughly 660,000 clones, roughly 87% of which appear only once. The sequenced sample consisted of memory CD8+ T cells from PBMCs. Subset noted: CD45RO+ cells pooled with CCR7-negative TemRA cells. The TCR comes from a man aged 18 to 35 in good health. Some clones in this sample may be carry-over from other donors' samples.

The DNA for the CDR3 is TGTGCCAGCAGTTACGTGGCGGCAGCAGGTGAAAAACTGTTTTTT. Residues: CASSYVAAAGEKLFF. This rearrangement joins TRBV6-6 to TRBJ1-4, with D unclear. CDR1 and CDR2 (germline): MNHNY, SVGAGI (reference sequence). V lost 2 bases to trimming and J lost 7 bases, with 14 bases between them. This CDR3 contains 15 residues.